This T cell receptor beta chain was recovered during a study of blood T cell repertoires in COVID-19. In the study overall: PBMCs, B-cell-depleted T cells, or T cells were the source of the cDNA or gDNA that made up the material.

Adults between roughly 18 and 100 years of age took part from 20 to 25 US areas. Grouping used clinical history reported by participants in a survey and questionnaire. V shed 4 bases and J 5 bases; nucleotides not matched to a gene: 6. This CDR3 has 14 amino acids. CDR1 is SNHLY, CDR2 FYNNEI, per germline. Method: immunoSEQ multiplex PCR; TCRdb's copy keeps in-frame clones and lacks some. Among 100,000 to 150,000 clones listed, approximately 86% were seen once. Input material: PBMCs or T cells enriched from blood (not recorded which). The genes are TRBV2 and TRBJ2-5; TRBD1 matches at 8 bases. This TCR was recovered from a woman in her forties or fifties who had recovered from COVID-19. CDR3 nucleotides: TGTGCCAGCAGTGGTTCAGGGGGCCGGGAGACCCAGTACTTC. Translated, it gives CASSGSGGRETQYF.